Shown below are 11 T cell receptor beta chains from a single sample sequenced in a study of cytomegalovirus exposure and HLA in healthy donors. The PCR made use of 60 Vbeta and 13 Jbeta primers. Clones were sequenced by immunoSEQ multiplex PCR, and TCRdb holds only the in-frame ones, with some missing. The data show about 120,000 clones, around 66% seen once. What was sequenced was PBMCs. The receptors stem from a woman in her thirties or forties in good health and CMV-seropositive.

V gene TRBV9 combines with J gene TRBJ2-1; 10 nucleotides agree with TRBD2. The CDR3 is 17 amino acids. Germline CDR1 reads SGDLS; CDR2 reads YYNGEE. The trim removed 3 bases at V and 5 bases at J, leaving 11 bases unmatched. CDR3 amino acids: CASSGRLAGTHHNEQFF. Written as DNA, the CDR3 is TGTGCCAGCAGCGGGCGACTAGCGGGTACGCATCACAATGAGCAGTTCTTC.

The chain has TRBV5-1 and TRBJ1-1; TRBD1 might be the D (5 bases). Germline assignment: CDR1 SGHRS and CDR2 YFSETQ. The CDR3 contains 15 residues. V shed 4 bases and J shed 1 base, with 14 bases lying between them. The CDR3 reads CASSRGPVKNTEAFF. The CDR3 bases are TGCGCCAGCAGCAGGGGCCCAGTTAAGAACACTGAAGCTTTCTTT.

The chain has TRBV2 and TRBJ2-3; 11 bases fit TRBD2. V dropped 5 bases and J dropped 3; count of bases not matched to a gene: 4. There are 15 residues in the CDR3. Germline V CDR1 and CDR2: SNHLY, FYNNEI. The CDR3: CASSSTSGDTDTQYF. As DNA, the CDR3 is TGTGCCAGCAGTTCGACTAGCGGGGATACAGATACGCAGTATTTT.

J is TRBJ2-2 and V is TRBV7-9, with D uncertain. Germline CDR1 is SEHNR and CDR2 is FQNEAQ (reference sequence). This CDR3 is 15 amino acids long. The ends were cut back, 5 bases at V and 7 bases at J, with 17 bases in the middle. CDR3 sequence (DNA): TGTGCCAGCAGCCCGGCCGGGTCAAACCACGGGGAGCTGTTTTTT. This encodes CASSPAGSNHGELFF.

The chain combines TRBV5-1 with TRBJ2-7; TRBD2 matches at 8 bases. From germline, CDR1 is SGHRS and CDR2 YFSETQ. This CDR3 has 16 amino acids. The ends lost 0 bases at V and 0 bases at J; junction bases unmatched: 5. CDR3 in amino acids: CASSLELADYSYEQYF. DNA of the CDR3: TGCGCCAGCAGCTTGGAACTAGCGGATTACTCCTACGAGCAGTACTTC.

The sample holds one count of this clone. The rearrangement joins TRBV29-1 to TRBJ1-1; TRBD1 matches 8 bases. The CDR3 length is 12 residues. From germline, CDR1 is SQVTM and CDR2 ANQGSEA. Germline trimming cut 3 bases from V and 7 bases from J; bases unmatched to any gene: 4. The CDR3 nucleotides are TGCAGCGTTGAGGCAGGGGGCATTGAAGCTTTCTTT. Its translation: CSVEAGGIEAFF.

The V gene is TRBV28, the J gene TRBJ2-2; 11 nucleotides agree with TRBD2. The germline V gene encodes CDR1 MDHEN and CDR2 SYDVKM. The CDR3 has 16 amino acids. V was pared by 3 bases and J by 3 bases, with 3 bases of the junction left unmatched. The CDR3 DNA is TGTGCCAGCAGTTTCTTAGCGGGAGGGGACACCGGGGAGCTGTTTTTT. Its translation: CASSFLAGGDTGELFF.

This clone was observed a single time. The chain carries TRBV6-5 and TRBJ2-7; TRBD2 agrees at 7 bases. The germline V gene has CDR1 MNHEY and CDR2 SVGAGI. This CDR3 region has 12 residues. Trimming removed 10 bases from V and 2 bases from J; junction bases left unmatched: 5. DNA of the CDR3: TGTGCCACCGGACTAGTGGCCTACGAGCAGTACTTC. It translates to CATGLVAYEQYF.

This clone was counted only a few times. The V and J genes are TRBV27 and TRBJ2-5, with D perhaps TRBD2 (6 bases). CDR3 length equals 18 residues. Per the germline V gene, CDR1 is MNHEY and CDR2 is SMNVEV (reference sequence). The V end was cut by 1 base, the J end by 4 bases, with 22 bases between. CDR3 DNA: TGTGCCAGCAGTTTATTCCCCCCGGGGACTTTCCCGGGAGAGACCCAGTACTTC. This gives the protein CASSLFPPGTFPGETQYF.

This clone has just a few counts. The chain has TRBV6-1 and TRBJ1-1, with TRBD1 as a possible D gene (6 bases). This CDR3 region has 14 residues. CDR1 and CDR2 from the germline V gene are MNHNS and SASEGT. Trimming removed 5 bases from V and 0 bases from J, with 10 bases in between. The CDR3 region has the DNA TGTGCCAGCAGTTTCAGGGGTTTGAACACTGAAGCTTTCTTT. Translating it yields CASSFRGLNTEAFF.

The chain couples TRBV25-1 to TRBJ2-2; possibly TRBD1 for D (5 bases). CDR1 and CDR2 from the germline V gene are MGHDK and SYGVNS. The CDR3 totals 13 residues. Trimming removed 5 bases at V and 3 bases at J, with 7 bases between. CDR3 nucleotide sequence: TGTGCCAGCAGTCAGGGTCACACCGGGGAGCTGTTTTTT. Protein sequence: CASSQGHTGELFF.